This T cell receptor (beta chain) was documented in a study of T cells after posttransplantation cyclophosphamide (dated by TCRdb to about 2016). Study-level background: T cell repertoire reconstitution was tracked by TRB sequencing after myeloablative bone marrow transplantation in which posttransplantation cyclophosphamide was used as GVHD prophylaxis. Samples from around 40 PTCy-treated patients and 15 to 20 related bone marrow donors of those patients were subjected to antigen receptor sequencing. TRB sequencing was performed on blood from all 35 or so PTCy patients with 1-year posttransplant specimens. Up to roughly 3 additional blood samples from 2 to 5.2 years after transplant were also TRB-sequenced in 3 patients, as was pretransplant blood from several patients. Because TRA and TRB clonality correlated tightly in under 10 samples, later TCR analyses were limited to TRB. Public TRB sequences were checked against a database of over 3,000 sequences associated with responses to pathogens, tumor antigens, self-antigens and alloantigens.

The study at large found these results: The TRB repertoires of T cells infiltrating skin or GI tract showed only limited overlap with the TRB repertoires of T cells in blood. Across 40 to 55 patients, TRB clonality was highly associated with recipient CMV seropositivity and CMV reactivation, and diversity in PTCy patients was similar to diversity in CNI/methotrexate controls. Donor-recipient similarity was low at 1-2 months but rose over the first year, and later blood repertoires were often dominated by donor CD8+ memory clones.

As regards this clone: Its specific antigen is unknown. No much larger clonotype is one base removed from it; base qualities were not supplied.

Reading from cysteine to phenylalanine, the CDR3 counts 16 amino acids. Only CDR3 DNA is held: 48 bases, read in frame from base 1. Taken from the germline V gene (reference sequence), the CDR1 and CDR2 loops are LNHNV and YYDKDF. Ends trimmed: V by 3 bases, J by 8 bases; bases unmatched to a gene: 13. TRB sequencing used genomic DNA with the immunoSEQ assay at survey resolution or the hsTCRB kit. The source study handled its data this way. Initial read processing used immunoSEQ software, and repertoire analyses used the LymphoSeq R package. Clonality was computed as 1 minus normalized Shannon entropy, and a Gini coefficient was also calculated for each TRB dataset. To infer phenotypes in unsorted samples, TRB sequences from sorted subsets of the recipient or donor were mapped onto the unsorted samples of the same recipient. Drawn from immuneACCESS, this table holds only the in-frame rearrangements with V and J called that TCRdb kept. Clones are partly lost; checked studies trace under half to an unresolved V gene and leave the rest unexplained. The V and J calls and clone size were taken over from that table, and D and trimming were inferred from the DNA. The sample records about 6,800 clones, 92% of which are singletons. Approximately 13% of the sample belongs to the ten largest clones.

The treatment or condition label for this specimen denotes: high-dose cyclophosphamide on days +3 and +4 as single-agent GVHD prophylaxis. Patients in the PTCy group got busulfan and fludarabine conditioning, a marrow graft from a related or unrelated donor, and cyclophosphamide on days +3 and +4. The PTCy-treated patients were drawn from a prospective, multi-institutional clinical trial. Mononuclear cells from peripheral blood and bone marrow were separated by Ficoll-Hypaque density centrifugation and then cryopreserved. The receptor was derived from a female patient between 50 and 60 years old who received an allogeneic stem cell transplant from a related donor, was CMV-positive, and had no GVHD. After a transplant, some T cells may be of graft donor origin. The rearranged chain carries TRBV15 and TRBJ2-1; a stretch of 7 junction bases matches TRBD2. Source: PBMCs, taken 1404 days after allogeneic stem cell transplant with posttransplant cyclophosphamide. The sequenced DNA is TGTGCCACCAGCAGGGGCCTTGGGAGGGCCTTTGATGAGCAGTTCTTC. Its translation is CATSRGLGRAFDEQFF. Outside the CDR3, residues come from the reference TRBV15 and TRBJ2-1 proteins, so the full variable domain is: DAMVIQNPRYQVTQFGKPVTLSCSQTLNHNVMYWYQQKSSQAPKLLFHYYDKDFNNEADTPDNFQSRRPNTSFCFLDIRSPGLGDTAMYLCATSRGLGRAFDEQFFGPGTRLTVL.